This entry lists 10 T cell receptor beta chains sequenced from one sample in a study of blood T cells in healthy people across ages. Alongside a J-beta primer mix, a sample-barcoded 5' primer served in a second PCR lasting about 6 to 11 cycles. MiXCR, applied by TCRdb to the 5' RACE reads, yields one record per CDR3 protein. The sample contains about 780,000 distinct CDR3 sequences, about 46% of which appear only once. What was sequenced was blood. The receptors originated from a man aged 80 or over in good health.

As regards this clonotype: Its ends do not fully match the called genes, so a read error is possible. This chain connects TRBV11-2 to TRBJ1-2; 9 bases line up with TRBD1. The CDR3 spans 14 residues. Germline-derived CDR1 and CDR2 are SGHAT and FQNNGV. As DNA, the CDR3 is TGTGCCGGCAGCTCGGGACAGGGTTACTATGGCTACACCTTC. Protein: CAGSSGQGYYGYTF.

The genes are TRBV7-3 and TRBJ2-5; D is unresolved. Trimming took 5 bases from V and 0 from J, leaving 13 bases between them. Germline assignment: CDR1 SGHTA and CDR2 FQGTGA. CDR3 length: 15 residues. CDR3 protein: CASSATAQYQETQYF. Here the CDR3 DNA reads TGTGCCAGCAGCGCAACAGCCCAGTACCAAGAGACCCAGTACTTC.

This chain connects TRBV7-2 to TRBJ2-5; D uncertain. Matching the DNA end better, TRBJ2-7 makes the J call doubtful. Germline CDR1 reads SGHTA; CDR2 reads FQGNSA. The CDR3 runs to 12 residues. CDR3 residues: CASSRLFYEQYF. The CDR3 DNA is TGTGCCAGCAGCCGTTTATTCTACGAGCAGTACTTC.

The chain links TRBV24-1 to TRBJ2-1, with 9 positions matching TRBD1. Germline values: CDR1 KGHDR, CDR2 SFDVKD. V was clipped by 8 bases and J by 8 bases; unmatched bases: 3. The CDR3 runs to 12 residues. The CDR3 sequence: CATIHRGHEQFF. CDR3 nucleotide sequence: TGTGCCACCATTCACAGGGGGCATGAGCAGTTCTTC.

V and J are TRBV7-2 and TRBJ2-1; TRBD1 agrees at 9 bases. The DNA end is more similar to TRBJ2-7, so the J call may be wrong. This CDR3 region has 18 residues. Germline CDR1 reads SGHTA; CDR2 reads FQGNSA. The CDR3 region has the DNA TGTGCCAGCAGCCGAAGGCTTATTGGGACAGGGACCTACAATGAGCAGTACTTC. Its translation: CASSRRLIGTGTYNEQYF.

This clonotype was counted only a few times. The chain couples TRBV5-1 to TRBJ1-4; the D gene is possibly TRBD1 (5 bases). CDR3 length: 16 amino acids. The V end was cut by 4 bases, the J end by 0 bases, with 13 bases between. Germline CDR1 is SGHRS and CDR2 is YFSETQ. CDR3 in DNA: TGCGCCAGCAGCCTGCTGGGGGTTGCAACTAATGAAAAACTGTTTTTT. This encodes CASSLLGVATNEKLFF.

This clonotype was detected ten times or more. CDR3 sequence (DNA): TGTGCCAGCAGTTTGGGGGGGGGCACAGATGTGCAGTATTTT. It is translated as CASSLGGGTDVQYF. The chain links TRBV12-3 or TRBV12-4 to TRBJ2-3; D is possibly TRBD2 (7 bases). This CDR3 is built from 14 residues. Trimming stripped 3 bases from V and 11 bases from J, with 18 bases between.

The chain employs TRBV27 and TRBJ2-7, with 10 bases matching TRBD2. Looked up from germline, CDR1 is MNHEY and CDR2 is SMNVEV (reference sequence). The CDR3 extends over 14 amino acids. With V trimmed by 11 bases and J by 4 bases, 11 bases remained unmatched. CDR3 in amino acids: CACPSGRGFYEQYF. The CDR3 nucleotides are TGTGCCTGCCCAAGCGGGAGGGGGTTTTACGAGCAGTACTTC.

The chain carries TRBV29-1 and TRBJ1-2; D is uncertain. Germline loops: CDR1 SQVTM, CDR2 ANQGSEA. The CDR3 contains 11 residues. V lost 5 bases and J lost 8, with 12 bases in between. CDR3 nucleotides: TGCAGCGTTAACCAAATGGGGGGCTACACCTTC. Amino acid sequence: CSVNQMGGYTF.

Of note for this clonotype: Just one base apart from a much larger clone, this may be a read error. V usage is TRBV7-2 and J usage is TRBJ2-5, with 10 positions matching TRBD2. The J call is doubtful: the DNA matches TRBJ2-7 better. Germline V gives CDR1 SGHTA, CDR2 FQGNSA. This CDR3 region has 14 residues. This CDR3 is CASSPASGSGEQYF. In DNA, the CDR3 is TGTGCCAGCAGCCCGGCTAGCGGGAGTGGCGAGCAGTACTTC.